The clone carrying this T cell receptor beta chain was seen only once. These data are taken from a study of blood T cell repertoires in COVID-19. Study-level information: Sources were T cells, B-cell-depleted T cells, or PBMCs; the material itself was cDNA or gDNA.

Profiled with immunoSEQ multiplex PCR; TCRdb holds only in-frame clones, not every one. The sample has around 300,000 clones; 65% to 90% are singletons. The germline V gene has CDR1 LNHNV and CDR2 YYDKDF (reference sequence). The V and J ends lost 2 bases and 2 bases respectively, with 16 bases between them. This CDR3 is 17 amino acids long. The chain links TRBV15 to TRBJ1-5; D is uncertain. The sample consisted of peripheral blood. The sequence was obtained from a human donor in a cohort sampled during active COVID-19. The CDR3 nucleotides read TGTGCCACCAGCAGATCTGGAGGGAGGGCTGGCAATCAGCCCCAGCATTTT. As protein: CATSRSGGRAGNQPQHF.